The clone carrying this T cell receptor (beta chain) has at least ten counts. What it recognizes is unknown. The record originates from a study of T cell repertoires in cytomegalovirus infection. For the study at large: CMV infection together with matching HLA type was indicated by public TCR beta signatures.

Study-wide results and caveats: HLA-C-restricted CMV clonotypes gave the most frequent clonotype in two of eight donors. Adding up the frequency of public TCR beta families identified people who carried CMV plus the relevant HLA.

V was cut by 4 bases and J by 4 bases, with 14 bases left in between. Germline V lookup: CDR1 SGHRS, CDR2 YFSETQ. The CDR3 runs 15 residues. Each CDR3 protein gets one entry after TCRdb re-called the reads with MiXCR. The table has hundreds of thousands of distinct CDR3 sequences, about a sixth seen once. This rearrangement joins TRBV5-1 to TRBJ2-2; D may match TRBD1 or TRBD2 (6 bases each). The source of this sequence is a human donor in good health (CMV status not recorded). Some clones in this sample may be carry-over from other donors' samples. Sequencing was carried out using PBMCs. The CDR3 DNA reads TGCGCCAGCAGCGCTACGGGGGCCCGCACCGGGGAGCTGTTTTTT. Its protein product is CASSATGARTGELFF.